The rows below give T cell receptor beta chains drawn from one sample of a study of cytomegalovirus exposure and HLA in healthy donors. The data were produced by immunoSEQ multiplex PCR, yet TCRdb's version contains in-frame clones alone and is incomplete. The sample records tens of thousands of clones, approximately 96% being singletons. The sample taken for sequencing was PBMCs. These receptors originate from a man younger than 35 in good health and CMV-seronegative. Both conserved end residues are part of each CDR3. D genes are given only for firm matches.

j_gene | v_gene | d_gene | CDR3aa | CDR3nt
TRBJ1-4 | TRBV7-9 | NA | CASSLVGGNEKLFF | TGTGCCAGCAGCTTAGTGGGGGGTAACGAAAAACTGTTTTTT
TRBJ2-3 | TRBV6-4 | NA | CASSGLELGSTDTQYF | TGTGCCAGCAGTGGTCTTGAACTAGGCAGCACAGATACGCAGTATTTT
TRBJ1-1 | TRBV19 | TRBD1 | CASSLRTGGLGYTEAFF | TGTGCCAGTAGTTTACGGACAGGGGGCCTGGGATACACTGAAGCTTTCTTT
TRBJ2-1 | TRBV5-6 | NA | CASSFYGSVNEQFF | TGTGCCAGCAGCTTTTACGGGAGTGTCAATGAGCAGTTCTTC
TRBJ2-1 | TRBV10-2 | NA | CAGRGPNADEQFF | TGCGCAGGAAGGGGCCCAAACGCTGATGAGCAGTTCTTC
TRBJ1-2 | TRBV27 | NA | CASSSRPNYGYTF | TGTGCCAGCAGTTCCCGTCCTAACTATGGCTACACCTTC
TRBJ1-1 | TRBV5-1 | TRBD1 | CASSGWDRGNTEAFF | TGCGCCAGCAGCGGATGGGACAGGGGGAACACTGAAGCTTTCTTT
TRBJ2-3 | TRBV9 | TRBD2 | CASSGSSGTSGSTDTQYF | TGTGCCAGCAGCGGAAGTTCCGGGACTAGCGGTTCCACAGATACGCAGTATTTT
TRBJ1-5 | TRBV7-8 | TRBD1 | CASSLETGSQPQHF | TGTGCCAGCAGCTTAGAGACAGGGAGCCAGCCCCAGCATTTT
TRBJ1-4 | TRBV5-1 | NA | CASSLQGRGRTTNEKLFF | TGCGCCAGCAGCTTGCAGGGGAGGGGCCGAACAACTAATGAAAAACTGTTTTTT
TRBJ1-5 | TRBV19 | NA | CASSISAGASNQPQHF | TGTGCCAGTAGTATCTCGGCAGGGGCTAGCAATCAGCCCCAGCATTTT
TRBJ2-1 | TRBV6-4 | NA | CASSRTETNEQFF | TGTGCCAGCAGTCGGACAGAGACAAATGAGCAGTTCTTC